The 6 T cell receptor beta chains below come from one sample, sequenced in a study of breast tumors, draining lymph nodes, adjacent tissues. Breast cancer patients provided tissue from their axillary draining lymph nodes. TCRdb ran MiXCR on the multiplex PCR reads and lists one entry per CDR3 protein. The sample records more than 250,000 distinct CDR3 sequences, around 31% being singletons. The sample taken for sequencing was axillary lymph node tissue. The source of these receptors is a female donor with breast cancer. Some clones in this sample may be carry-over from other donors' samples.

This clonotype was counted a few times. It may be a read error: a sequence one base away is much more abundant. Because it lacks the conserved phenylalanine or tryptophan at the end, this CDR3 is likely a read error. V and J are TRBV7-2 and TRBJ2-7; D tentatively fits TRBD1 or TRBD2 (5 bases each). V was trimmed by 5 bases and J by 0 bases, leaving 11 bases between them. The CDR3 has 14 amino acids. Germline-derived CDR1 and CDR2 are SGHTA and FQGNSA. This CDR3 reads CASSRGGDSYEQYL. CDR3 in DNA: TGTGCCAGCAGCCGTGGGGGAGACTCCTACGAGCAGTACCTC.

The sample holds many counts of this clonotype. The chain recombines TRBV11-2 with TRBJ2-5; D ambiguous. Looked up from germline, CDR1 is SGHAT and CDR2 is FQNNGV. CDR3 length: 12 amino acids. V lost 6 bases and J lost 3, with 8 bases in between. The CDR3 nucleotides read TGTGCCAGCAGAGCGAAAAAAGAGACCCAGTACTTC. Its translation is CASRAKKETQYF.

This chain links TRBV20-1 with TRBJ2-1, with TRBD1 matching 9 bases. Germline values: CDR1 DFQATT, CDR2 SNEGSKA (reference sequence). V lost 4 bases and J lost 5; bases outside the gene matches: 3. The CDR3 extends over 13 amino acids. CDR3 sequence (DNA): TGCAGTGCTAACAGGGGGCAGAACAATGAGCAGTTCTTC. It is translated as CSANRGQNNEQFF.

This clonotype appeared many times. V is TRBV29-1 and J is TRBJ2-3; the D is unclear. Germline V gene sequence: CDR1 SQVTM, CDR2 ANQGSEA. With 0 bases removed from V and 5 bases from J, the gap between germline ends came to 12 bases. The CDR3 is 14 amino acids. CDR3 residues: CSVEDRARVDTQYF. The CDR3 nucleotides read TGCAGCGTTGAAGATAGAGCCCGTGTAGATACGCAGTATTTT.

This clonotype was detected only a few times. A read error may be the cause here, since a much bigger clone is one base away. This chain links TRBV12-3 or TRBV12-4 with TRBJ2-5; D is ambiguous. This CDR3 spans 15 amino acids. V was cut by 3 bases and J by 3 bases, with 14 bases left in between. Here the CDR3 DNA reads TGTGCCAGCAGTTTCGCGGCCCCGGTGGAAGAGACCCAGTACTTC. This encodes CASSFAAPVEETQYF.

CDR3 protein: CASRPVRDSGYEQYF. In DNA, the CDR3 is TGTGCCAGCAGGCCTGTGCGGGACAGTGGGTACGAGCAGTACTTC. The rearrangement uses TRBV28 and TRBJ2-7; maybe TRBD1 (7 bases). V lost 6 bases and J 4 bases, leaving 19 bases between the germline ends. The CDR3 covers 15 residues. Germline lookup yields CDR1 MDHEN and CDR2 SYDVKM. Together with reference TRBV28 and TRBJ2-7, the CDR3 gives the full variable domain: DVKVTQSSRYLVKRTGEKVFLECVQDMDHENMFWYRQDPGLGLRLIYFSYDVKMKEKGDIPEGYSVSREKKERFSLILESASTNQTSMYLCASRPVRDSGYEQYFGPGTRLTVT.